This T cell receptor (beta chain) was observed in a study of T cell responses to AZD1222 COVID-19 vaccine. The CDR3 extends over 16 amino acids. Looked up from germline, CDR1 is SGHNT and CDR2 is YYREEE (reference sequence). The J segment lost 7 bases and the V segment lost 4 bases, leaving 14 bases of the junction unmatched. Clones were sequenced by immunoSEQ multiplex PCR, and TCRdb holds only the in-frame ones, with some missing. The data show more than 90,000 clones, about 86% seen once. General study points: Researchers report vaccine-associated CD4 TCRs spanning spike, with dominance at 160-218 and 743-854. Within unmutated variant regions lay the reported targets of nearly half of spike-specific TCRs. AZD1222 recipients seropositive at baseline numbered only six. Repertoires were sampled only after the peak T cell response.

As to this clone: What it recognizes is unknown.

The genes are TRBV5-4 and TRBJ2-1; 7 nucleotides match TRBD2. The TCR sequence derives from an adult in good health. The material was peripheral blood, obtained on day 0 of AZD1222 vaccination. CDR3 sequence reads: CASSPTAGTNFNEQFF. The CDR3 coding sequence is TGTGCCAGCAGCCCGACAGCCGGGACTAACTTTAATGAGCAGTTCTTC.